Below, 19 T cell receptor beta chains from the same sample are listed, as sequenced in a study of naive CD8 T cells in extremely preterm neonates (dated by TCRdb to about 2017). The library was made by the immunoSEQ multiplex PCR assay. As stored in TCRdb, this immuneACCESS dataset retains in-frame rearrangements with V and J assigned. A fraction of the clones does not appear; measured against another copy, unresolved V genes explain less than half of the discrepancy, and the remainder lacks a known reason. The sample table contains around 6,600 clones; only one count was recorded for about 97% of them. More than 0.3% of the sample comes from the top ten. Sequenced sample: naive CD8+ T cells from blood. The source is a human donor in good health.

The rearrangement links TRBV19 to TRBJ1-2; D remains ambiguous. The length of the CDR3 is 14 residues. Trimming took off 3 bases at V and 0 bases at J, with 8 bases between the two ends. Looked up from germline, CDR1 is LNHDA and CDR2 is SQIVND (reference sequence). Written as DNA, the CDR3 is TGTGCCAGTAGTATCCAGGCAGCTAACTATGGCTACACCTTC. Its protein is CASSIQAANYGYTF.

This clone was counted once. The chain recombines TRBV7-9 with TRBJ2-1; 9 positions agree with TRBD2. V gave up 5 bases and J gave up 0 bases; unmatched junction bases: 5. Germline values: CDR1 SEHNR, CDR2 FQNEAQ (reference sequence). The CDR3 totals 16 residues. The CDR3 coding sequence is TGTGCCAGCAGCCTCGGACTAGCGAGCTCCTACAATGAGCAGTTCTTC. Protein product: CASSLGLASSYNEQFF.

The gene calls are TRBV11-1 and TRBJ1-1, with D perhaps matching TRBD1 (5 bases). CDR3 length equals 13 residues. CDR1 and CDR2 (germline): SGHAT, FQDESV (reference sequence). V shed 4 bases and J shed 0 bases, with 6 bases lying between them. For the CDR3, the DNA is TGTGCCAGCAGCTCGACAGTGAACACTGAAGCTTTCTTT. Amino acids: CASSSTVNTEAFF.

V is TRBV5-4 and J is TRBJ2-1; 13 nucleotides match TRBD2. Looked up from germline, CDR1 is SGHNT and CDR2 is YYREEE (reference sequence). The CDR3 extends over 17 amino acids. Trimming took 4 bases from V and 5 from J; bases not matched to a gene: 9. CDR3 bases: TGTGCCAGCAGCCGGGGACTAGCGGGATGGGAGGACAATGAGCAGTTCTTC. Amino acid sequence: CASSRGLAGWEDNEQFF.

This chain joins TRBV6-5 and TRBJ1-1, with no clear D. Germline V gene lookup returns CDR1 MNHEY and CDR2 SVGAGI. Trimming left V 4 bases short and J 5 bases short, with 17 bases between. CDR3 length: 15 amino acids. CDR3 in amino acids: CASSFKGRPRTEAFF. The CDR3 DNA is TGTGCCAGCAGTTTCAAAGGCCGCCCGCGGACTGAAGCTTTCTTT.

The V gene is TRBV4-1, the J gene TRBJ1-1; 7 positions match TRBD1. The CDR3 is made up of 16 amino acids. The germline V gene has CDR1 MGHRA and CDR2 YSYEKL. Losses at the gene ends were 1 base for V and 0 bases for J; bases not matched to a gene: 5. CDR3 sequence (DNA): TGCGCCAGCAGCCAAGGACAGGGTTTGATGAACACTGAAGCTTTCTTT. This encodes CASSQGQGLMNTEAFF.

The chain uses TRBV27 and TRBJ2-7; 13 nucleotides align to TRBD2. There are 14 residues in the CDR3. The V gene end was trimmed by 5 bases and the J gene end by 4 bases; junction bases not matched to a gene: 2. The germline V gene has CDR1 MNHEY and CDR2 SMNVEV (reference sequence). The DNA of the CDR3 is TGTGCCAGCAGTCCGGGACTAGCGGGGTACGAGCAGTACTTC. Translation gives CASSPGLAGYEQYF.

For this clone: One end of the junction is discordant with germline, which a read error may explain. The chain links TRBV28 to TRBJ2-5; the D is unclear. The germline CDR1 and CDR2 sequences are MDHEN and SYDVKM. The CDR3 is 13 amino acids. CDR3 DNA sequence: TGTGCCAGCAGTTTGCCAGCGCAAGATACCCAGTACTTC. Translating it yields CASSLPAQDTQYF.

This rearrangement joins TRBV27 to TRBJ2-1; a possible D gene is TRBD2 (6 bases). The germline V and J ends were trimmed by 5 bases and 2 bases, with 13 bases remaining between them. The CDR3 length is 15 residues. Germline V gives CDR1 MNHEY, CDR2 SMNVEV (reference sequence). This CDR3 is CASSPRRGTYNEQFF. The CDR3 DNA is TGTGCCAGCAGTCCCAGGCGCGGGACCTACAATGAGCAGTTCTTC.

The V call is TRBV19, the J call TRBJ1-5; 7 bases align to TRBD1. Germline V CDR1 and CDR2: LNHDA, SQIVND (reference sequence). Trimming removed 2 bases from V and 7 bases from J; junction bases left unmatched: 11. This CDR3 spans 16 amino acids. CDR3 bases: TGTGCCAGTAGTATATTGACGAGGGGGCGCGGACAGCCCCAGCATTTT. Amino acid sequence: CASSILTRGRGQPQHF.

The V call is TRBV6-6, the J call TRBJ2-1, with TRBD1 identical over 9 bases. In germline, CDR1 is MNHNY, CDR2 SVGAGI (reference sequence). Unmatched junction bases numbered 4, after V lost 6 bases and J lost 7 bases. The CDR3 sequence is 13 residues long. DNA for the CDR3: TGTGCCAGCAGCCGGACAGGGGATAATGAGCAGTTCTTC. It codes for CASSRTGDNEQFF.

The chain uses TRBV30 and TRBJ2-1, with TRBD2 matching over 7 bases. The CDR3 is made up of 16 amino acids. Germline loops: CDR1 GTSNPN, CDR2 SVGIG (reference sequence). After removal of 0 bases from V and 9 bases from J, the junction contained 14 bases not matched to a gene. CDR3 DNA: TGTGCCTGGAGTGTAAGGGGTTGGGAGGGCCATGGTGAGCAGTTCTTC. Encoded protein: CAWSVRGWEGHGEQFF. Full variable domain (outside the CDR3, taken from reference TRBV30 and TRBJ2-1): SQTIHQWPATLVQPVGSPLSLECTVEGTSNPNLYWYRQAAGRGLQLLFYSVGIGQISSEVPQNLSASRPQDRQFILSSKKLLLSDSGFYLCAWSVRGWEGHGEQFFGPGTRLTVL.

In DNA form, the CDR3 reads TGTGCCAGCAGCTTTCAACAGGGAACTGAAGCTTTCTTT. Its translation is CASSFQQGTEAFF. The chain uses TRBV5-8 and TRBJ1-1; the D gene is possibly TRBD1 (6 bases). V was pared by 2 bases and J by 5 bases, with 10 bases between. The CDR3 runs 13 residues. Germline V gives CDR1 SGHTS, CDR2 YDEGEE.

To note about this clone: The same CDR3 also results from other DNA sequences found in this sample. The rearrangement uses TRBV19 and TRBJ2-7; 8 bases line up with TRBD1. The germline V gene has CDR1 LNHDA and CDR2 SQIVND (reference sequence). The CDR3 covers 14 residues. V lost 4 bases, J lost 4 bases, and 6 bases stayed unmatched. The CDR3 here is CASSSGTGPYEQYF. CDR3 DNA sequence: TGTGCCAGTAGTAGTGGGACAGGACCTTACGAGCAGTACTTC.

The rearrangement uses TRBV15 and TRBJ2-7; 7 bases match TRBD2. Germline assignment: CDR1 LNHNV and CDR2 YYDKDF (reference sequence). This CDR3 contains 14 residues. Trimming cost V 8 bases and J 5 bases; bases outside gene matches: 12. The CDR3 loop is CATSEREHRNEQYF. CDR3 bases: TGTGCCACCTCCGAGCGGGAACACAGAAACGAGCAGTACTTC.

The rearrangement uses TRBV4-1 and TRBJ1-2, with a weak D call TRBD1 (5 bases). The germline V and J ends were trimmed by 0 bases and 7 bases, with 12 bases remaining between them. Germline loops: CDR1 MGHRA, CDR2 YSYEKL. The CDR3 is 14 residues long. The CDR3 DNA follows: TGCGCCAGCAGCCAAGATCAGGGAACGGTTGGCTACACCTTC. Its translation: CASSQDQGTVGYTF.

The chain is built from TRBV13 and TRBJ2-3; weak D call: TRBD2 (5 bases). CDR1 and CDR2 (germline): PRHDT, FYEKMQ (reference sequence). This CDR3 has 15 residues. V was cut by 5 bases and J by 2 bases, with 14 bases left in between. CDR3 amino acids: CASSRRDFLTDTQYF. The CDR3 bases are TGTGCCAGCAGCCGCCGGGATTTCCTCACAGATACGCAGTATTTT.

The chain links TRBV7-9 to TRBJ2-5, with D possibly matching TRBD1 (5 bases). The germline V and J ends were trimmed by 0 bases and 8 bases, with 13 bases remaining between them. From germline, CDR1 is SEHNR and CDR2 FQNEAQ (reference sequence). CDR3 length equals 14 residues. CDR3 nucleotides: TGTGCCAGCAGCTTAGCAGGCCAGGGAAATACCCAGTACTTC. It translates to CASSLAGQGNTQYF.

The chain recombines TRBV5-1 with TRBJ2-1; D gene ambiguous. Germline V gives CDR1 SGHRS, CDR2 YFSETQ. The CDR3 has 14 amino acids. Between the trimmed V and J ends, which lost 0 bases and 0 bases, there was a span of 4 bases. CDR3 residues: CASSLASSYNEQFF. CDR3 coding DNA: TGCGCCAGCAGCTTGGCGAGCTCCTACAATGAGCAGTTCTTC.